Given below is one T cell receptor (beta chain) in context. This specimen comes from a study of blood T cells in healthy people across ages. Alongside a J-beta primer mix, a sample-barcoded 5' primer served in a second PCR lasting about 7 to 12 cycles. One entry per CDR3 protein results from TCRdb running MiXCR on the 5' RACE reads. The table records about a million distinct CDR3 sequences, more than 30% of them present only once. V lost 4 bases and J lost 8; bases outside the gene matches: 19. The germline gives CDR1 SGHRS, CDR2 YFSETQ. The CDR3 sequence is 18 residues long. The receptor comes from a man younger than 35 in good health. Input material: blood. The chain recombines TRBV5-1 with TRBJ2-1, with TRBD2 identical over 9 bases. Written as DNA, the CDR3 is TGCGCCAGCAGCCCTAGTCCGGACCGGCGGGGGGGCCTATATGAGCAGTTCTTC. Its protein product is CASSPSPDRRGGLYEQFF. Using reference TRBV5-1 and TRBJ2-1 for the parts outside the CDR3, the full variable domain is KAGVTQTPRYLIKTRGQQVTLSCSPISGHRSVSWYQQTPGQGLQFLFEYFSETQRNKGNFPGRFSGRQFSNSRSEMNVSTLELGDSALYLCASSPSPDRRGGLYEQFFGPGTRLTVL.